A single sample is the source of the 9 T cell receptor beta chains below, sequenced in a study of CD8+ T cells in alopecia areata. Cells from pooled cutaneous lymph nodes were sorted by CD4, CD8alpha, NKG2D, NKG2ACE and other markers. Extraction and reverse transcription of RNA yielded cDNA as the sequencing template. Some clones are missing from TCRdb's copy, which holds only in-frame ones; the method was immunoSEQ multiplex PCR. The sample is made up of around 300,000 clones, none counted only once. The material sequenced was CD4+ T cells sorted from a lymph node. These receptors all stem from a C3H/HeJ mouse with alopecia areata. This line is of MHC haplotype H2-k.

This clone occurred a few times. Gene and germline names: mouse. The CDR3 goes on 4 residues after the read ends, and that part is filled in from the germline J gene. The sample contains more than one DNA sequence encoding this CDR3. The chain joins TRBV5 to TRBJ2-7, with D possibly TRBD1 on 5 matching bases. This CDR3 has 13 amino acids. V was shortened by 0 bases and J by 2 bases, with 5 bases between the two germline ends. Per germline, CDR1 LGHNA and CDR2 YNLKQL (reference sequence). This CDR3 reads CASSQDRAYEQYF. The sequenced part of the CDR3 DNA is TGTGCCAGCAGCCAAGACAGGGCCTAT.

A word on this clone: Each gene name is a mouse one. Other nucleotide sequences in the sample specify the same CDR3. The CDR3 DNA, read in part, is TGTGCCAGCAGTGCACAGGGGGCAAACACA. Translation gives CASSAQGANT. In full, the CDR3 reads CASSAQGANTEVFF. This chain connects TRBV13-1 to TRBJ1-1, with 8 bases identical to TRBD1. The read ends 4 residues shy of where the CDR3 ends; the end is completed using the germline J gene. V dropped 3 bases and J dropped 0; count of bases not matched to a gene: 1. The CDR3 is made up of 14 amino acids. CDR1 NSHNY and CDR2 SYGAGN come from the germline V gene.

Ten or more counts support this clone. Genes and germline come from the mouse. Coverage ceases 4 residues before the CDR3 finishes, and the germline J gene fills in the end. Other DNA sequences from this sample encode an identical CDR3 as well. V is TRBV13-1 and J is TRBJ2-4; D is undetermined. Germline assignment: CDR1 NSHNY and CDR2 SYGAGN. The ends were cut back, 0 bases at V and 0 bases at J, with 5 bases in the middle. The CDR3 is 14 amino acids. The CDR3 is CASSDDSSQNTLYF. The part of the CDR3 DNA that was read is TGTGCCAGCAGTGATGACAGTAGTCAAAAC.

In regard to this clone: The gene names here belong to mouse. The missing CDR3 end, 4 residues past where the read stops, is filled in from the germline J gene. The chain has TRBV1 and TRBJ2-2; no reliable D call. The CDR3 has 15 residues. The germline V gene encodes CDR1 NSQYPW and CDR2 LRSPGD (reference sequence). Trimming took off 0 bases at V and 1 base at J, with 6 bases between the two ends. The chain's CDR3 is CTCSADLVNTGQLYF. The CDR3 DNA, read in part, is TGCACCTGCAGTGCAGATCTGGTAAACACCGGG.

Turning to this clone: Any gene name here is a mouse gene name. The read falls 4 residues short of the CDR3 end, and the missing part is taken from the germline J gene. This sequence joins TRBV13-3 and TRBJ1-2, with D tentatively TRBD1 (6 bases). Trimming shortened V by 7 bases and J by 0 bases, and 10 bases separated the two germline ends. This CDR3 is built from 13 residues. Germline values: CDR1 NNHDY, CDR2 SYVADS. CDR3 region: CASGGAPNSDYTF. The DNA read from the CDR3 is TGTGCCAGCGGGGGGGCTCCAAACTCC.

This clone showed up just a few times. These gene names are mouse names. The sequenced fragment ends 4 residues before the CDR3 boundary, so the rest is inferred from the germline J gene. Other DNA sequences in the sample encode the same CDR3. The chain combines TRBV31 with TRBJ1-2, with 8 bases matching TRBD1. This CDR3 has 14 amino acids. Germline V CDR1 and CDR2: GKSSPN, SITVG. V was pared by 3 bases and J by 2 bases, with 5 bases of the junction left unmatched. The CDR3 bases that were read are TGTGCCTGGAGCCCGACAGGGGCTAACTCC. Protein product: CAWSPTGANS. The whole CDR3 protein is CAWSPTGANSDYTF.

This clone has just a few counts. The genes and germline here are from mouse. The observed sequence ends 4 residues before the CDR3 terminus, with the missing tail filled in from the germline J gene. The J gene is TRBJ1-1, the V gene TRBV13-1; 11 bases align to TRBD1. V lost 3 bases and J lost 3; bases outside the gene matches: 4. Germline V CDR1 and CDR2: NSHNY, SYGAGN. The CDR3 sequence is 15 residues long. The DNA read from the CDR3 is TGTGCCAGCAGTGCCATGGGACAGGGGGACACA. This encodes CASSAMGQGDT. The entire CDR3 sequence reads CASSAMGQGDTEVFF.

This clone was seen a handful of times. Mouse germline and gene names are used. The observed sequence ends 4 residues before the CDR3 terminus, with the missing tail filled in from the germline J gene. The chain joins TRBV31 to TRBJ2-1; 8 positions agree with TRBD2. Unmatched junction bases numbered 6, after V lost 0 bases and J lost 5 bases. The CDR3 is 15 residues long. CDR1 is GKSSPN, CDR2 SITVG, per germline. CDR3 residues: CAWSLGGAHDAEQFF. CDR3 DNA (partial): TGTGCCTGGAGTCTCGGGGGGGCGCATGATGCT. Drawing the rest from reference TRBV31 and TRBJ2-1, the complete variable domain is AQTIHQWPVAEIKAVGSPLSLGCTIKGKSSPNLYWYWQATGGTLQQLFYSITVGQVESVVQLNLSASRPKDDQFILSTEKLLLSHSGFYLCAWSLGGAHDAEQFFGPGTRLTVL.

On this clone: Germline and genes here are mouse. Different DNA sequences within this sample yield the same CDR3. The CDR3 sequence is CASSQDRANTGQLYF. CDR3 DNA (partial): TGTGCCAGCAGCCAAGACAGGGCGAACACCGGG. V is TRBV5 and J is TRBJ2-2; possible D gene TRBD1, 5 bases. The CDR3 extends 4 residues past the end of the read, so its final part is completed from the germline J gene. Trimming pared 0 bases from V and 2 bases from J, leaving 7 bases between. The germline V gene encodes CDR1 LGHNA and CDR2 YNLKQL (reference sequence). The CDR3 consists of 15 residues.